This TCR beta chain was recorded in a study of blood T cells in healthy people across ages. The CDR3 consists of 13 residues. Per the germline V gene, CDR1 is SQVTM and CDR2 is ANQGSEA. V lost 5 bases and J 0 bases, leaving 11 bases between the germline ends. It was with a sample-barcoded 5' primer and a J-beta primer mix that a second PCR of about 7 to 12 cycles was run. Each CDR3 protein gets one entry after TCRdb re-called the 5' RACE reads with MiXCR. The data hold around 850,000 distinct CDR3 sequences, with roughly 34% observed a single time. The specimen sequenced was blood. The TCR was taken from a young man in good health. The J gene is TRBJ2-7, the V gene TRBV29-1; possible D gene TRBD2, 5 bases. This CDR3 is CSVRLASSYEQYF. The CDR3 DNA sequence: TGCAGCGTTCGCCTAGCAAGCTCCTACGAGCAGTACTTC.